A single T cell receptor (beta chain) is shown here with its context. Produced via immunoSEQ multiplex PCR; TCRdb's table is partial and in-frame only. The table lists some 2,500,000 clones, under 95% of them singletons. This specimen belongs to a study of shared clonotypes between healthy human individuals. The CDR3 loop spans 14 amino acids. V gave up 2 bases and J gave up 4 bases; unmatched junction bases: 4. Looked up from germline, CDR1 is SGHRS and CDR2 is YFSETQ. The V call is TRBV5-1, the J call TRBJ1-1, with 8 positions matching TRBD1. This sequence was found in a man aged 18 to 29 in good health. Some clones in this sample may be carry-over from other donors' samples. The sequenced material came from naive CD4+ T cells from PBMCs. Subset reported: CD45RA+ positively selected. The CDR3 is CASSFGQGSTEAFF. CDR3 nucleotide sequence: TGCGCCAGCAGCTTTGGACAGGGATCCACTGAAGCTTTCTTT.